One sample yielded the 13 T cell receptor beta chains listed below, sequenced in a study of circulating and synovial CD4+ cells in juvenile arthritis. The protocol was immunoSEQ multiplex PCR, while the TCRdb copy is restricted to in-frame clones and leaves out a portion. Of approximately 35,000 clones listed, roughly 95% are singletons. Sequences were obtained from CD4+ T cells from blood. The receptor set was obtained from a human donor with juvenile idiopathic arthritis.

The V and J genes are TRBV7-2 and TRBJ2-1, with TRBD2 identical over 13 bases. The V gene end was trimmed by 5 bases and the J gene end by 6 bases; junction bases not matched to a gene: 7. Germline values: CDR1 SGHTA, CDR2 FQGNSA. This CDR3 contains 16 residues. In DNA form, the CDR3 reads TGTGCCAGCAGCCCTCGGACTAGCGGGGGCTTCAATGAGCAGTTCTTC. This sequence encodes CASSPRTSGGFNEQFF.

This clone has just one count. This chain uses TRBV25-1 with TRBJ2-5, with a tentative D call TRBD2 (6 bases). The CDR3 covers 15 residues. Germline CDR1 is MGHDK and CDR2 is SYGVNS. Deletions cut 3 bases from V and 5 bases from J, with 16 bases between. The CDR3: CASSDLRGGWETQYF. The CDR3, as DNA: TGTGCCAGCAGTGACCTACGGGGAGGATGGGAGACCCAGTACTTC. Supplemented by reference TRBV25-1 and TRBJ2-5, the full variable domain reads EADIYQTPRYLVIGTGKKITLECSQTMGHDKMYWYQQDPGMELHLIHYSYGVNSTEKGDLSSESTVSRIRTEHFPLTLESARPSHTSQYLCASSDLRGGWETQYFGPGTRLLVL.

The rearrangement uses TRBV28 and TRBJ1-5; 9 bases agree with TRBD1. Germline loops: CDR1 MDHEN, CDR2 SYDVKM. The CDR3 spans 15 residues. Trimming removed 7 bases from V and 7 bases from J; junction bases left unmatched: 11. CDR3 bases: TGTGCCAGCATCGATGGGGACAGGGCAAGGCAGCCCCAGCATTTT. This encodes CASIDGDRARQPQHF.

This chain connects TRBV4-1 to TRBJ2-1; D is perhaps TRBD2 (5 bases). V was shortened by 4 bases and J by 5 bases, with 12 bases between the two germline ends. Germline loops: CDR1 MGHRA, CDR2 YSYEKL. There are 14 residues in the CDR3. The CDR3 sequence: CASSREGLDNEQFF. The CDR3 DNA reads as TGCGCCAGCAGCCGGGAAGGACTTGACAATGAGCAGTTCTTC.

V gene TRBV11-2 combines with J gene TRBJ1-2; D is unresolved. The CDR3 has 13 residues. V was pared by 0 bases and J by 5 bases, with 7 bases between. Germline V gene lookup returns CDR1 SGHAT and CDR2 FQNNGV. The CDR3 reads CASSLDYAYGYTF. In DNA form, the CDR3 reads TGTGCCAGCAGCTTAGATTACGCGTATGGCTACACCTTC.

This clone was detected only once. CDR3 nucleotide sequence: TGCGCCAGCAGTGAGTCCCAGAACACCGGGGAGCTGTTTTTT. It specifies CASSESQNTGELFF. The chain couples TRBV10-1 to TRBJ2-2; D unclear. CDR3 length: 14 amino acids. Germline V CDR1 and CDR2: WNHNN, SYGVQD (reference sequence). The V gene lost 0 bases and the J gene lost 1 base, with 3 bases spanning the gap.

The chain carries TRBV19 and TRBJ2-2, with TRBD2 matching over 11 bases. V shed 6 bases, J shed 3 bases, and the junction held 6 bases outside the gene matches. The CDR3 totals 16 residues. Germline V gene lookup returns CDR1 LNHDA and CDR2 SQIVND (reference sequence). The CDR3 spells CASSPLAGADTGELFF. In DNA form, the CDR3 reads TGTGCCAGTAGCCCACTAGCGGGGGCGGACACCGGGGAGCTGTTTTTT.

This clone was counted only a few times. This chain uses TRBV5-1 with TRBJ1-2, with 7 bases identical to TRBD1. Germline assignment: CDR1 SGHRS and CDR2 YFSETQ. With V trimmed by 3 bases and J by 3 bases, 5 bases remained unmatched. CDR3 length equals 14 residues. The CDR3 DNA sequence: TGCGCCAGCAGCTCACAGGGGTTCGACTATGGCTACACCTTC. Its translation is CASSSQGFDYGYTF.

The rearrangement uses TRBV7-9 and TRBJ1-3; D unclear. The CDR3 contains 15 residues. Germline CDR1 SEHNR, CDR2 FQNEAQ (reference sequence). The V gene lost 3 bases and the J gene lost 3 bases, with 12 bases spanning the gap. As DNA, the CDR3 is TGTGCCAGCAGCTTCACGGAGATGTTTGGAAACACCATATATTTT. Translation gives CASSFTEMFGNTIYF.

The V gene is TRBV7-2, the J gene TRBJ2-6; weak D call: TRBD2 (8 bases). The CDR3 contains 16 residues. CDR1 is SGHTA, CDR2 FQGNSA, per germline. Trimming took 7 bases from V and 4 from J, leaving 17 bases between them. The CDR3 loop reads CASTGGGGRGANVLTF. The CDR3 DNA reads TGTGCCAGCACCGGAGGGGGCGGGAGGGGGGCCAACGTCCTGACTTTC.

The V gene is TRBV10-2, the J gene TRBJ2-7; 12 nucleotides line up with TRBD2. The V segment lost 7 bases and the J segment 1 base; nucleotides outside the gene matches: 8. Germline CDR1 reads WSHSY; CDR2 reads SAAADI. This CDR3 comprises 16 residues. The CDR3 loop reads CASTQVLAGGSYEQYF. CDR3 sequence (DNA): TGCGCCAGCACGCAAGTACTAGCGGGGGGATCCTACGAGCAGTACTTC.

V usage is TRBV19 and J usage is TRBJ2-6; 9 bases line up with TRBD2. CDR3 size: 19 residues. V trimming: 4 bases; J trimming: 2 bases; junction bases outside the gene matches: 12. CDR1 is LNHDA and CDR2 is SQIVND in the germline V gene (reference sequence). CDR3 region: CASSTFLGLALTGANVLTF. The CDR3 DNA is TGTGCCAGTAGTACATTCCTAGGACTAGCGCTAACTGGGGCCAACGTCCTGACTTTC.

The chain employs TRBV9 and TRBJ2-7; perhaps TRBD1 as D (5 bases). This CDR3 is 14 amino acids long. The V gene lost 4 bases and the J gene lost 2 bases, with 13 bases spanning the gap. CDR1 SGDLS and CDR2 YYNGEE come from the germline V gene. CDR3 sequence reads: CASSKMGPPYEQYF. CDR3 DNA sequence: TGTGCCAGCAGCAAGATGGGGCCTCCCTACGAGCAGTACTTC.